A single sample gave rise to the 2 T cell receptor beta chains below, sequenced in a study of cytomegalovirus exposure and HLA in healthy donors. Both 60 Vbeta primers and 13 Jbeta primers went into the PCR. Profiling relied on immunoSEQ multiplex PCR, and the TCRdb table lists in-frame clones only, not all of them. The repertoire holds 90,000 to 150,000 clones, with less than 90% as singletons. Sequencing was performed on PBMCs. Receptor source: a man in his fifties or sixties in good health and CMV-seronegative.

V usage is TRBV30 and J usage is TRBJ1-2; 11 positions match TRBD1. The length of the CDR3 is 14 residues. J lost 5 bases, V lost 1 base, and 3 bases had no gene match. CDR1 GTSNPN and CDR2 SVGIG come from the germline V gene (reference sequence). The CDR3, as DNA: TGTGCCTGGAGTGCGGACAGGGGGCTGTATGGCTACACCTTC. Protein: CAWSADRGLYGYTF. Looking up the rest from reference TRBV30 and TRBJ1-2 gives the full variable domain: SQTIHQWPATLVQPVGSPLSLECTVEGTSNPNLYWYRQAAGRGLQLLFYSVGIGQISSEVPQNLSASRPQDRQFILSSKKLLLSDSGFYLCAWSADRGLYGYTFGSGTRLTVV.

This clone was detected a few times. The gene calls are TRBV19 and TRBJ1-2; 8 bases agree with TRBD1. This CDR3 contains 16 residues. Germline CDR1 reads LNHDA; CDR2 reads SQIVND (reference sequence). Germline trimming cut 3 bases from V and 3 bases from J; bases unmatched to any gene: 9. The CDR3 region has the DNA TGTGCCAGTAGTATGCCCCAGACAGGGGAGGACTATGGCTACACCTTC. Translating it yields CASSMPQTGEDYGYTF.